This entry is about one T cell receptor beta chain. Other DNA sequences in this specimen translate into the identical CDR3. The CDR3 extends over 17 amino acids. CDR1 SEHNR and CDR2 FQNEAQ come from the germline V gene (reference sequence). V lost 2 bases and J lost 0; bases outside the gene matches: 7. This record belongs to a study of control samples from healthy donors and cancer patients. Assay: immunoSEQ multiplex PCR; the TCRdb copy retains only in-frame clones and omits some. Here the sample spans 110,000 or so clones, around 89% being singletons. The chain joins TRBV7-9 to TRBJ1-3; 7 bases fit TRBD1. This sequence was found in a woman aged 45 to 65 in good health. The material sequenced was blood. The CDR3 spells CASSLSRQGVSGNTIYF. CDR3 bases: TGTGCCAGCAGCTTATCTCGACAGGGAGTCTCTGGAAACACCATATATTTT.